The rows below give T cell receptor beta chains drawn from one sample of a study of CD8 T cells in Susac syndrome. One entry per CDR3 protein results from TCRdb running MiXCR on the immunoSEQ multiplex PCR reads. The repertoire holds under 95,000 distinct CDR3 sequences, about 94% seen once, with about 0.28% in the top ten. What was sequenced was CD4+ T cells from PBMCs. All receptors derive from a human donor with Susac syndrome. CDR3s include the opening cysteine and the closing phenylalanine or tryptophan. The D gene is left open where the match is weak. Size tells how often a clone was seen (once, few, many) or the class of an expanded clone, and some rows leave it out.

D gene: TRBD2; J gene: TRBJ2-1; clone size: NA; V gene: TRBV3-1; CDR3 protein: CASSRMLAGGNEQFF; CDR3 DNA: TGTGCCAGCAGCCGCATGTTAGCGGGGGGGAATGAGCAGTTCTTC
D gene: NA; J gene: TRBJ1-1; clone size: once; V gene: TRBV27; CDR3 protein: CASRLTVNTEAFF; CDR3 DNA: TGTGCCAGCAGGTTGACAGTGAACACTGAAGCTTTCTTT
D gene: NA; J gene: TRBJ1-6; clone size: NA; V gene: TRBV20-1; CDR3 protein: CSATQDESSPLHF; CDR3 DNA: TGCAGTGCGACCCAAGACGAAAGTTCACCCCTCCACTTT
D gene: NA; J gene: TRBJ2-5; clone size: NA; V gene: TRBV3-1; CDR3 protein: CASSQETQYF; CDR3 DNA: TGTGCCAGCAGCCAAGAGACCCAGTACTTC
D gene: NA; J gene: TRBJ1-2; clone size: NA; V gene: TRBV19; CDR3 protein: CASQTVNYGYTF; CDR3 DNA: TGTGCCAGCCAGACTGTGAACTATGGCTACACCTTC
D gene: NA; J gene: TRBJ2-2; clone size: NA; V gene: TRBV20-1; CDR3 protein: CSANREVAGELFF; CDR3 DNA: TGCAGTGCTAACAGGGAGGTGGCCGGGGAGCTGTTTTTT
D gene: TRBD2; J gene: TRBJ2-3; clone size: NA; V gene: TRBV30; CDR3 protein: CAWSNPQEAGTDTQYF; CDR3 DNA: TGTGCCTGGAGTAACCCCCAGGAAGCGGGGACAGATACGCAGTATTTT
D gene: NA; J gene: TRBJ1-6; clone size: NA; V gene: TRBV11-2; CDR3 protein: CASSLDSWGLGSPLHF; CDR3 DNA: TGTGCCAGCAGCCTCGATTCGTGGGGACTTGGTTCACCCCTCCACTTT
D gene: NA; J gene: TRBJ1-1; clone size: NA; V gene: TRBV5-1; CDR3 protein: CASSFGDTEAFF; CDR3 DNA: TGCGCCAGCAGCTTTGGGGACACTGAAGCTTTCTTT
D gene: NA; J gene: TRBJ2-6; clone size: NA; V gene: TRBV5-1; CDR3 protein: CASSLAGVSGANVLTF; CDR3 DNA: TGCGCCAGCAGCTTGGCCGGGGTTTCTGGGGCCAACGTCCTGACTTTC
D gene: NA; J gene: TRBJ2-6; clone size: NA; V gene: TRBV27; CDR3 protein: CASSLLGGGSGANVLTF; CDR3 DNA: TGTGCCAGCAGTTTATTAGGTGGGGGGTCCGGGGCCAACGTCCTGACTTTC
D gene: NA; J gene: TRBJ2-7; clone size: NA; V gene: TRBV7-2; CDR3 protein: CASSLAPYEQYF; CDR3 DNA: TGTGCCAGCAGCTTAGCCCCTTACGAGCAGTACTTC
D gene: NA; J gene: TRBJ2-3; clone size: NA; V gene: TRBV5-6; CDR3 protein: CASSSLGGSTDTQYF; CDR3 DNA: TGTGCCAGCAGCTCCCTAGGGGGGAGCACAGATACGCAGTATTTT
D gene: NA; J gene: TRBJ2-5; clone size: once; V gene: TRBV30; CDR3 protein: CAWSVGGMGETQYF; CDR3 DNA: TGTGCCTGGAGTGTAGGGGGGATGGGGGAGACCCAGTACTTC
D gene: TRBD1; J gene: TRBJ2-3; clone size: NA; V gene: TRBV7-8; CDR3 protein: CASRGGQGDTQYF; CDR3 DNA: TGTGCCAGCCGGGGGGGACAGGGGGATACGCAGTATTTT
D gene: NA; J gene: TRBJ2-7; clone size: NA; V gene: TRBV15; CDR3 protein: CATSRGRAGEQYF; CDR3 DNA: TGTGCCACCAGCAGAGGAAGGGCCGGGGAGCAGTACTTC
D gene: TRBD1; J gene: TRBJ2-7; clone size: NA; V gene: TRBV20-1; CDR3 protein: CSARALTGASYEQYF; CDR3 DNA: TGCAGTGCTAGAGCCCTAACAGGGGCCTCCTACGAGCAGTACTTC
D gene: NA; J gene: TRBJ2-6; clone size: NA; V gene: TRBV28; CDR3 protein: CASSPRRSAGANVLTF; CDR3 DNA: TGTGCCAGCAGTCCTAGACGGTCCGCTGGGGCCAACGTCCTGACTTTC
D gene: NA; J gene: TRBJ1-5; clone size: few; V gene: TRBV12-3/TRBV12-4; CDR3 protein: CASSFDSNQPQHF; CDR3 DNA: TGTGCCAGCAGTTTTGATAGCAATCAGCCCCAGCATTTT
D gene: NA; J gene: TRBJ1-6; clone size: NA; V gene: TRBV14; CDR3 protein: CASPPGPSPLHF; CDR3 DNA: TGTGCCAGCCCCCCAGGACCCTCACCCCTCCACTTT
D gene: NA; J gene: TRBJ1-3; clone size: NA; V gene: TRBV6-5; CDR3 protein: CASSLQWGSGNTIYF; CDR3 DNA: TGTGCCAGCAGCCTCCAATGGGGCTCTGGAAACACCATATATTTT
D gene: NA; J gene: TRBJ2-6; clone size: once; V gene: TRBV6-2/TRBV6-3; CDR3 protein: CASWMSGANVLTF; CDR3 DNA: TGTGCCAGCTGGATGTCTGGGGCCAACGTCCTGACTTTC
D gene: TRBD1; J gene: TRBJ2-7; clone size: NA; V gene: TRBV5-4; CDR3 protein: CASSVGTVYEQYF; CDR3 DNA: TGTGCCAGCAGCGTTGGGACAGTATACGAGCAGTACTTC
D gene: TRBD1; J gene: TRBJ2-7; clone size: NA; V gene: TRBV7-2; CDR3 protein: CASSHDRGQGGDEQYF; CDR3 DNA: TGTGCCAGCAGCCACGATCGGGGACAGGGGGGAGACGAGCAGTACTTC
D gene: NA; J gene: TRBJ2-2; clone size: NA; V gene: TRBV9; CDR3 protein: CASSDGGRTGELFF; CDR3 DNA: TGTGCCAGCAGCGATGGGGGCCGGACCGGGGAGCTGTTTTTT
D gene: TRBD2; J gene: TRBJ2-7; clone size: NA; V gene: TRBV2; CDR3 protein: CASETSGGYEQYF; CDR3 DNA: TGTGCCAGCGAGACTAGCGGGGGCTACGAGCAGTACTTC
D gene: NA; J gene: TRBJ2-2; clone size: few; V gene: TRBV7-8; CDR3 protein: CASSKQGSGELFF; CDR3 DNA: TGTGCCAGCAGCAAACAGGGCTCCGGGGAGCTGTTTTTT
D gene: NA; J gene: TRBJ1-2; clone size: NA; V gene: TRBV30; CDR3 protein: CAWSVRQNYGYTF; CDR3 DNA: TGTGCCTGGAGTGTACGACAGAACTATGGCTACACCTTC
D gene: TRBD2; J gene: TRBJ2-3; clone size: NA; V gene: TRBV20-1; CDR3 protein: CSARAPSGGTDTQYF; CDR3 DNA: TGCAGTGCTAGAGCTCCTAGCGGAGGCACAGATACGCAGTATTTT
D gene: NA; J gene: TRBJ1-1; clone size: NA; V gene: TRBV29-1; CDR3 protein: CSARRDTEAFF; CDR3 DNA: TGCAGCGCCCGACGGGACACTGAAGCTTTCTTT
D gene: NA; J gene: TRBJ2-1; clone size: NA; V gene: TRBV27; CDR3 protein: CASSLLGGNEQFF; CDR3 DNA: TGTGCCAGCAGTTTATTGGGGGGCAATGAGCAGTTCTTC
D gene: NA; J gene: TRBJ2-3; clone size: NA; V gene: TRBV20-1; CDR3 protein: CSADLDSTSTDTQYF; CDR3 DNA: TGCAGTGCGGACCTGGACTCCACTAGCACAGATACGCAGTATTTT
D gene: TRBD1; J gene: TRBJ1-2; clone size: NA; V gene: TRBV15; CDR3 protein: CATSGPGTGDYGYTF; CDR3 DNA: TGTGCCACCAGCGGGCCCGGGACAGGGGACTATGGCTACACCTTC
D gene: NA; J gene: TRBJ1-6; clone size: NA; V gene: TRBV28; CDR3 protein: CASSQVRGSPLHF; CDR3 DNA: TGTGCCAGCAGTCAGGTGAGGGGTTCACCCCTCCACTTT
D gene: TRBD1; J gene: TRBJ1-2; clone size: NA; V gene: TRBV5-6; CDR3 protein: CASSLSGGAGHGYTF; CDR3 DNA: TGTGCCAGCAGCTTGTCAGGGGGCGCAGGACACGGCTACACCTTC
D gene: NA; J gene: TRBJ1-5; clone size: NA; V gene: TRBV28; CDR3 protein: CASRDGLRGAGQPQHF; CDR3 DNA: TGTGCCAGCAGGGACGGTCTTCGGGGGGCGGGTCAGCCCCAGCATTTT
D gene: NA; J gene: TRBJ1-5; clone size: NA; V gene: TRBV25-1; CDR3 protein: CASSEYGQPQHF; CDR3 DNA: TGTGCCAGCAGTGAATATGGTCAGCCCCAGCATTTT
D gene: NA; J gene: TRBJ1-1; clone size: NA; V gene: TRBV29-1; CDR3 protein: CSVEGGRRELNTEAFF; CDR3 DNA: TGCAGCGTTGAGGGGGGTAGGAGGGAGTTGAACACTGAAGCTTTCTTT
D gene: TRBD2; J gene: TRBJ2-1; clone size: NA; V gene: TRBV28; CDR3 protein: CATASGGAYNEQFF; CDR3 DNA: TGTGCCACCGCTAGCGGGGGGGCATACAATGAGCAGTTCTTC
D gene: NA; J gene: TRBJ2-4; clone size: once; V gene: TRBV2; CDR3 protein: CASTREVIQYF; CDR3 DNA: TGTGCCAGCACTAGGGAGGTCATTCAGTACTTC
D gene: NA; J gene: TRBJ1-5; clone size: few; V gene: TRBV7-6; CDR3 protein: CASSLGVGGNQPQHF; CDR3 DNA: TGTGCCAGCAGCTTAGGCGTAGGTGGCAATCAGCCCCAGCATTTT
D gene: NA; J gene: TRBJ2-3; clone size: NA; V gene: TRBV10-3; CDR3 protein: CAISEYGSSTDTQYF; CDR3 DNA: TGTGCCATCAGTGAGTATGGATCTAGCACAGATACGCAGTATTTT
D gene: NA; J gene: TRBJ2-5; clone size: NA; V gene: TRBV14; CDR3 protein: CASSLTDPLETQYF; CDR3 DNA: TGTGCCAGCAGCCTGACGGACCCCCTAGAGACCCAGTACTTC
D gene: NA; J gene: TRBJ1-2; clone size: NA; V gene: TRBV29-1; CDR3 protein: CSVPRTDYGYTF; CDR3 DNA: TGCAGCGTTCCCCGAACAGACTATGGCTACACCTTC
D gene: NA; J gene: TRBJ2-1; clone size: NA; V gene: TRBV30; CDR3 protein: CAWTDPYNEQFF; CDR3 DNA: TGTGCCTGGACAGACCCCTACAATGAGCAGTTCTTC
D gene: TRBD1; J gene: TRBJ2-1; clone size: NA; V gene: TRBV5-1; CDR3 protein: CASRFGTGVDNEQFF; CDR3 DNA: TGCGCCAGCAGGTTCGGGACAGGGGTTGACAATGAGCAGTTCTTC
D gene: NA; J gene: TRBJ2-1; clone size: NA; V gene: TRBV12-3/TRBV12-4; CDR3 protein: CASSLAGRNEQFF; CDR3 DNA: TGTGCCAGCAGTTTAGCAGGCCGAAATGAGCAGTTCTTC